A single sample gave rise to the 7 T cell receptor beta chains below, sequenced in a study of blood T cell repertoires in COVID-19. Assay: immunoSEQ multiplex PCR; the TCRdb copy retains only in-frame clones and omits some. The table has approximately 230,000 clones, roughly 80% seen once. Sequenced sample: peripheral blood. The receptors were sampled from a man aged 80 or over with acute or convalescent COVID-19.

The chain links TRBV5-4 to TRBJ1-4, with D unresolved. The germline CDR1 and CDR2 sequences are SGHNT and YYREEE (reference sequence). This CDR3 comprises 17 residues. V lost 0 bases, J lost 0 bases, and 12 bases lay in between. This chain's CDR3 is CASSLGAGGTTNEKLFF. CDR3 coding DNA: TGTGCCAGCAGCTTGGGCGCCGGAGGGACAACTAATGAAAAACTGTTTTTT.

CDR3 protein: CASRRSDRGLRETQYF. The CDR3 DNA reads as TGTGCCAGCAGACGCTCGGACAGGGGGCTGCGGGAGACCCAGTACTTC. This chain links TRBV28 with TRBJ2-5, with TRBD1 identical over 11 bases. The CDR3 extends over 16 amino acids. Unmatched junction bases numbered 11, after V lost 6 bases and J lost 5 bases. The germline V gene encodes CDR1 MDHEN and CDR2 SYDVKM.

The rearrangement joins TRBV6-2 or TRBV6-3 to TRBJ1-5; a possible D gene is TRBD1 (6 bases). CDR3 length equals 15 residues. Germline CDR1 MNHEY, CDR2 SVGEGT. V gave up 6 bases and J gave up 0 bases, with 12 bases separating them. CDR3 coding DNA: TGTGCCAGCAGCCCAGGGGCCTATAGCAATCAGCCCCAGCATTTT. Translating gives CASSPGAYSNQPQHF.

This clone was seen more than once but under ten times. The DNA for the CDR3 is TGTGCCAGCAGCTTATGGGACAGGTTTAATGAAAAACTGTTTTTT. This sequence encodes CASSLWDRFNEKLFF. The chain combines TRBV7-9 with TRBJ1-4; 8 bases align to TRBD1. V gave up 2 bases and J gave up 4 bases; unmatched junction bases: 3. Germline CDR1 and CDR2: SEHNR and FQNEAQ (reference sequence). The CDR3 has 15 amino acids. The full variable domain, with the rest looked up from reference TRBV7-9 and TRBJ1-4, is DTGVSQNPRHKITKRGQNVTFRCDPISEHNRLYWYRQTLGQGPEFLTYFQNEAQLEKSRLLSDRFSAERPKGSFSTLEIQRTEQGDSAMYLCASSLWDRFNEKLFFGSGTQLSVL.

The chain carries TRBV6-6 and TRBJ1-5, with D uncertain. The V end lost 4 bases, the J end lost 4 bases, and 2 bases lay between the germline ends. CDR1 MNHNY and CDR2 SVGAGI come from the germline V gene (reference sequence). The CDR3 loop spans 11 amino acids. In DNA, the CDR3 is TGTGCCAGCAGTTCTAATCAGCCCCAGCATTTT. This translates into CASSSNQPQHF.

V and J are TRBV7-8 and TRBJ2-3; 8 bases map to TRBD2. V dropped 2 bases and J dropped 3; count of bases not matched to a gene: 10. This CDR3 region has 17 residues. Germline CDR1 is SGHVS and CDR2 is FQNEAQ. CDR3 sequence: CASSLPPGGRGTDTQYF. CDR3 DNA: TGTGCCAGCAGCTTACCTCCGGGGGGGCGGGGAACAGATACGCAGTATTTT.

The chain recombines TRBV19 with TRBJ1-1; tentative D call: TRBD1 (6 bases). Trimming cost V 3 bases and J 1 base, with 12 bases left between them. Per germline, CDR1 LNHDA and CDR2 SQIVND (reference sequence). This CDR3 contains 15 residues. CDR3: CASSIWGHKNTEAFF. The CDR3 nucleotides are TGTGCCAGTAGTATCTGGGGGCACAAGAACACTGAAGCTTTCTTT.